This TCR beta chain is drawn from a study of cytomegalovirus exposure and HLA in healthy donors (dated by TCRdb to about 2017). Regarding the research as a whole: In an earlier analysis of under 600 of the donors, approximately 300 Gb of sequence data and approximately 100 million unique TCR beta sequences from some 170 million T cells were reported. Approximately 310 gigabases of sequencing data and approximately 85 million unique TCR sequences were included in an early release covering about 620 HLA-typed donors. Of the roughly 400 genotyped donors, approximately 80% were placed in the genetic ancestry cluster associated with self-reported Caucasian donors. The aim of the study was to test whether cataloging public T cell receptors could identify signatures of past pathogen exposure. The T cell repertoires of 670 or so subjects were profiled by immunosequencing and related to cytomegalovirus serostatus. A separate validation cohort of some 130 different subjects was used in addition to the approximately 640-subject first cohort. To predict cytomegalovirus infection status, the study brought together high-throughput TCR immunosequencing, statistical association of individual TCRs with disease status, and machine learning. A later analysis re-analyzed previously published TCR beta repertoires from 550 to 700 donors and added high-resolution HLA genotyping to study TCR occurrence patterns. Rather than using new phenotypic data, the later analysis identified candidate immune exposures from TCR beta sequences and from how often those sequences occurred across donors. To decide whether each TCR beta V gene segment behaved as functional or pseudogenic, an earlier analysis of approximately 600 of the donors relied on high-throughput TCR beta sequencing. Donor age, sex, ethnicity and CMV serostatus were compiled together with the repertoire data. Genome-wide SNP genotypes for about 65% of the roughly 700 donors were used in a later genetic analysis, which treated that subset as a discovery cohort. All discovery cohort repertoires had been generated using a single sequencing platform. HLA typing included class I and class II loci at four-digit resolution. Typing coverage varied by locus: about 620-630 donors for A, B, C, DRB1 and DQB1; roughly 500 for DQA1; about 570 for DPA1; approximately 470 for DPB1. Several DR-DQ haplotypes were treated as single units for association and clustering because of strong linkage in the cohort. On average, 235,054 unique TCR beta nucleotide sequences were sequenced per donor among 300 to 500 genotyped donors of the cohort, with roughly a sixth of those sequences being non-productive. Overall results and qualifications from the work: Most CMV-associated TCR beta chains appeared to be HLA-restricted in a later analysis, and the HLA associations seemed to be driven largely by CMV exposure. Presence/absence analyses assumed roughly uniform sequencing depth across donors, an assumption that may not hold. Linkage disequilibrium might explain the correlated functional status among segregating V segments, but an unknown experimental factor could not be excluded. A further reported finding was that TCR beta sequences accurately predicted the HLA-A and HLA-B alleles for most subjects in the first cohort. Several of the top co-occurrence clusters appeared to be linked to parvovirus B19, influenza, CMV and Epstein-Barr virus, according to a later analysis. Compared with equally common non-associated chains, HLA-associated TCR beta chains in a later analysis were more clonally expanded and had lower generation probabilities. Most TCR sequences were observed very rarely across donors, whereas some public TCRs were present in many individuals. Immune exposure information for the cohort was limited to CMV serostatus. In both the original and validation cohorts, the classifier was reported to diagnose cytomegalovirus status with high specificity and sensitivity. A later genetic analysis associated a missense DCLRE1C variant with V-gene and J-gene trimming of TCR beta chains, and an independent cohort replicated the association. In vitro tests confirmed that a few of the cytomegalovirus-associated TCR beta chains recognize cytomegalovirus antigens. The earlier analysis of fewer than 750 of the donors excluded roughly 16 rarely observed V segments, including chromosome 9 orphons, because counts were too low. At a false discovery rate of 0.05, a later analysis linked about 16,000 TCR beta sequences to specific HLA alleles. It was suggested by the authors that the approach could potentially be generalized to other disease states and immunological phenotypes. Compared with the approximately 710-donor mean, donors in an Asian-associated ancestry cluster had fewer N-insertions in productive TCRs, according to a later genetic analysis. A later analysis found that TCR association rates varied across HLA loci, with DRB1 alleles showing the most associated TCRs and HLA-C alleles the fewest. Assigning TCR associations to individual alleles was difficult when HLA alleles, especially DR and DQ, strongly co-occurred. A cluster of highly shared sequence variants was judged likely to be a technical artifact of the sequencing pipeline. This cohort had only TCR beta chains sequenced, and the lack of alpha or paired-chain data limited which features could be detected. In an earlier analysis of 587 of the donors, most TCR beta V segments appeared in productive rearrangements about 87% or about 30% of the time, broadly matching IMGT annotations. The study gave a list of about 170 TCR beta chains associated with cytomegalovirus. Because some donors lacked HLA typing at each locus, the association tests relied only on the typed subset.

The library was generated by the immunoSEQ multiplex PCR assay. A mixture of 60 forward primers for TCR Vbeta segments and 13 reverse primers for TCR Jbeta segments was used in the multiplex PCR. A multiplex PCR assay on genomic DNA amplified the CDR3 region of rearranged TCR beta genes. The amplified TCR beta libraries were sequenced on the Illumina HiSeq System as 87-base-pair reads. The authors' analysis ran thus. A later analysis counted 75 million to 100 million unique TCR beta chains across the 666 repertoires, and 9 million to 14 million of these chains were shared by at least two donors. A nearest-neighbor algorithm error-corrected the raw reads and collapsed the reads into unique sequences, merging closely related sequences to remove PCR and sequencing errors. CDR3 sequences were aligned to IMGT reference sequences to assign V, D and J gene segments. For a sequence to be retained, at least a six-nucleotide match to both a V gene segment and a J gene segment was required. A rearrangement was called productive if the CDR3 had no stop codons and remained in frame with V and J, and every other rearrangement was called non-productive. Following IMGT convention, CDR3 was defined as the stretch from the second conserved V-encoded cysteine to the conserved J-encoded phenylalanine. The earlier analysis of about 570 of the donors excluded any sequence lacking an unambiguous match to a single V gene segment. In an earlier analysis of 587 of the donors, V segments were called functional above 56.7% productive rearrangements and were called segregating when the between-donor standard deviation exceeded 5%. A statistical classification framework was built for diagnosing cytomegalovirus status from the catalog of TCR beta chain sequences. V and J gene assignment, in a later analysis, came from comparing TCR nucleotide sequences with IMGT/GENE-DB human TR gene sequences. In a later analysis, CDR3 sequences and most-parsimonious VDJ recombination scenarios were assigned using the TCRdist pipeline. In a later analysis, each TCR beta chain was defined by its CDR3 amino acid sequence together with its V-gene family, and reads without a unique V-gene family were excluded. A later analysis removed 592 highly shared, low-generation-probability nucleotide sequences to deal with suspected cross-contamination and a sequencing artifact. For each public chain, a later analysis derived a clonal expansion index from normalized ranks of inferred template counts within each repertoire. Generation probabilities in a later analysis came from a VDJ recombination model fitted to out-of-frame rearrangements, and those results were checked against IGoR. A later analysis scored TCR-TCR, TCR-HLA and TCR-CMV co-occurrence with hypergeometric tests, applying a repertoire-size bias correction to TCR pairs. In a later analysis, false discovery rates were estimated by permuting HLA or CMV assignments 20 times. In a later analysis, co-occurring TCRs were grouped using DBSCAN, with TCRdist sequence similarity added in when clustering inside HLA-allele-positive subsets. Repertoires with fewer than 30,000 or more than 120,000 public chains, plus five repertoires with anomalous nucleotide sharing, were excluded from co-occurrence clustering. In its TCRdb copy, this immuneACCESS table keeps in-frame sequences only and misses some clones. Where compared with another copy, unresolved V genes explain less than half of these, and the others have no known cause. V and J calls and clone size are copied from that table; D and trimming were computed from the DNA. Recorded for this sample are some 80,000 clones; 78% of them occurred a single time. The leading ten clones occupy around 1.5% of the sample.

Turning to this clone: It has no known antigen specificity. There are no base qualities to consult, and no much larger clone falls within one base.

The cohort consisted of 600 to 700 healthy bone marrow donors. At the time of sampling, every cohort member was nominally healthy, though immune exposures that went unrecorded were likely present. The donor was CMV seronegative and was included in the group of hundreds of seronegative cohort members. A peripheral blood sample was provided by each donor, and peripheral blood mononuclear cells were used for TCR beta sequencing. The Qiagen DNeasy Blood Extraction Kit was used to extract genomic DNA from the blood cell samples. The source of this sequence is a man aged 35 to 55 in good health and CMV-seronegative. Specimen: PBMCs.

The DNA sequence is given as TGTGCCAGCAGCAAAACGTCGGGAAGTCGAAGTGCCTACGAGCAGTACTTC. Translation gives CASSKTSGSRSAYEQYF. In this chain, TRBV7-2 is recombined with TRBJ2-5, with TRBD2 tentatively as D gene (5 bases match). The J call may be faulty, since TRBJ2-7 better matches the DNA end. Inclusive of the bounding cysteine and phenylalanine, the CDR3 is 17 residues long. This entry keeps only the CDR3 DNA: 51 bases, framed from base 1. Sequences SGHTA (CDR1) and FQGNSA (CDR2) are obtained from the germline V gene.